The following is a T cell receptor beta chain sequence with its context. This CDR3 has 15 residues. Unmatched junction bases numbered 5, after V lost 5 bases and J lost 4 bases. Per the germline V gene, CDR1 is SNHLY and CDR2 is FYNNEI. The data were taken from a study of blood T cell repertoires in COVID-19. Overall study: Researchers got acute and convalescent COVID-19 samples from the United States, Italy and Spain.

Membership in each cohort depended on participant-reported clinical history. In the original processing: Estimation of nucleated cell counts relied on the amplification of reference gene primers. TCRdb keeps only in-frame clones here, not all; method: immunoSEQ multiplex PCR. V and J calls and clone size are as listed in that table; D and trimming were resolved from the DNA. The table shows roughly 400,000 clones, with more than 75% occurring only once. Sequenced: PBMCs or T cells enriched from blood (not recorded which). The receptor's source is a woman aged 50 to 65 who had recovered from COVID-19. The gene calls are TRBV2 and TRBJ2-2, with 9 bases fitting TRBD1. This CDR3 reads CASSRQGVITGELFF. CDR3 bases: TGTGCCAGCAGTCGACAGGGGGTTATCACCGGGGAGCTGTTTTTT.